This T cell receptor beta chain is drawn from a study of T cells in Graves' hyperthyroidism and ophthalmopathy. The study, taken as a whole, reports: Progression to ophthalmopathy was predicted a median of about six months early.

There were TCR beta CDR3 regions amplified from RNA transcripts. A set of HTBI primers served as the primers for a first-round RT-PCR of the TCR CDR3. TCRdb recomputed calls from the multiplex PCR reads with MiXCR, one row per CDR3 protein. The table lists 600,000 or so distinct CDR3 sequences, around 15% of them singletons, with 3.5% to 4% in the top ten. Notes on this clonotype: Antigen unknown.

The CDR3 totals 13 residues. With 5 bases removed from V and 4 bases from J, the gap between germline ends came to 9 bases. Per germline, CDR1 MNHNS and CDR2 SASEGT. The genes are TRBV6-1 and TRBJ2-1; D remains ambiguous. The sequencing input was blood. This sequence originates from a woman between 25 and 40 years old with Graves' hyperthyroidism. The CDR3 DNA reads TGTGCCAGCAGTAAACAGCTATACAATGAGCAGTTCTTC. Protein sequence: CASSKQLYNEQFF.